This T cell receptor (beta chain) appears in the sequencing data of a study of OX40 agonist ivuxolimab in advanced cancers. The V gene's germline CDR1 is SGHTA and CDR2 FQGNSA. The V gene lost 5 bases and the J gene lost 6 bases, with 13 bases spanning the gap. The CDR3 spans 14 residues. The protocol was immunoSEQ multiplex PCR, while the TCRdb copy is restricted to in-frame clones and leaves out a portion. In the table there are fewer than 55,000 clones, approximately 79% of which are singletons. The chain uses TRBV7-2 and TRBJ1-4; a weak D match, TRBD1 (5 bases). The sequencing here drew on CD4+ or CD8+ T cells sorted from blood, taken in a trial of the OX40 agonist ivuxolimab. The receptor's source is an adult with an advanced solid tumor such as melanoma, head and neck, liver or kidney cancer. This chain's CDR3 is CASSQMGQDEKLFF. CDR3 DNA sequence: TGTGCCAGCAGCCAAATGGGGCAGGATGAAAAACTGTTTTTT.